This T cell receptor (beta chain) was recovered during a study of T cell changes during pregnancy in multiple sclerosis. Assay: immunoSEQ multiplex PCR; the TCRdb copy retains only in-frame clones and omits some. Among roughly 47,000 clones, roughly 94% were seen once, and the ten largest hold about 5.5%. Trimming stripped 5 bases from V and 3 bases from J, with 13 bases between. Germline loops: CDR1 SQVTM, CDR2 ANQGSEA. The CDR3 is 13 amino acids. This sequence joins TRBV29-1 and TRBJ1-1; D not resolved. This clonotype was sampled from a female donor with multiple sclerosis, enrolled in a pregnancy study. Sequencing was performed on CD8+ T cells from peripheral blood mononuclear cells, taken before pregnancy. DNA of the CDR3: TGCAGCGTTCTTTGGAGGGTTGACACTGAAGCTTTCTTT. This gives the protein CSVLWRVDTEAFF.